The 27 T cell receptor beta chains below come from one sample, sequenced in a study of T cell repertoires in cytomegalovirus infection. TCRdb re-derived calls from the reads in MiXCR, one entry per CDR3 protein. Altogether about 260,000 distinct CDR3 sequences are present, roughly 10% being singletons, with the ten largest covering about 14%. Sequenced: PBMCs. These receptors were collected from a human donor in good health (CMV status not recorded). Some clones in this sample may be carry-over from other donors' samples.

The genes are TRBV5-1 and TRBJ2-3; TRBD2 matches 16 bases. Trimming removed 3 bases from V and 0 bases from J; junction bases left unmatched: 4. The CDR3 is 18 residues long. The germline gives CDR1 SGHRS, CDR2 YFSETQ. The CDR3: CASSSGLAGGPSTDTQYF. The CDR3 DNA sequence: TGCGCCAGCAGCTCGGGACTAGCGGGGGGGCCTAGCACAGATACGCAGTATTTT.

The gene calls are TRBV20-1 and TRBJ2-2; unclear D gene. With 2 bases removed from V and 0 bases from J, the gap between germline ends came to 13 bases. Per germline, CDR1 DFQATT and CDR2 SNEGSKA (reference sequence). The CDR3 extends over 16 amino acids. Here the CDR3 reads CSARPQMESNTGELFF. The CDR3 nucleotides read TGCAGTGCTAGACCTCAGATGGAGTCGAACACCGGGGAGCTGTTTTTT.

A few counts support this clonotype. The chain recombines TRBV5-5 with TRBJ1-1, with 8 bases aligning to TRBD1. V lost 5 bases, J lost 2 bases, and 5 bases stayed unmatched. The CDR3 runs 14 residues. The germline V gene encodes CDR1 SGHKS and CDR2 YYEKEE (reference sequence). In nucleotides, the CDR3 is TGTGCCAGCAGATTCGGGACAGGCAACACTGAAGCTTTCTTT. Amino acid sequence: CASRFGTGNTEAFF.

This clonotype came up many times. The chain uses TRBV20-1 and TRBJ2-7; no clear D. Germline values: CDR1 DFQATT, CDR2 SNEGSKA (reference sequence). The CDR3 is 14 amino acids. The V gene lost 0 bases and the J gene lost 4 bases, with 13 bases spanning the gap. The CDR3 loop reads CSAREAGPSYEQYF. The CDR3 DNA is TGCAGTGCTAGAGAGGCAGGACCCTCGTACGAGCAGTACTTC.

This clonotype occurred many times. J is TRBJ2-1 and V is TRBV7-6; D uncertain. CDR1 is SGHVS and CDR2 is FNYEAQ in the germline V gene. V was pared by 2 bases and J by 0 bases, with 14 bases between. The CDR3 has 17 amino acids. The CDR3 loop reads CASSLYPFGDSYNEQFF. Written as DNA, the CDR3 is TGTGCCAGCAGCTTATACCCATTTGGGGACTCCTACAATGAGCAGTTCTTC.

CDR3 in DNA: TGTGCCAGCAGTTCTGGAGGGGGATCAGGAAACACCATATATTTT. This translates into CASSSGGGSGNTIYF. The rearrangement uses TRBV12-3 or TRBV12-4 and TRBJ1-3; tentatively, D is TRBD1 (6 bases). This CDR3 comprises 15 residues. Trimming took 4 bases from V and 4 from J, leaving 14 bases between them.

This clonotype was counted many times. The CDR3 nucleotides read TGTGCCAGCAGCTCTTCCGGGACGGGGATGAATGAGCAGTTCTTC. Its translation is CASSSSGTGMNEQFF. The rearrangement links TRBV7-2 to TRBJ2-1; D tentatively reads TRBD1 or TRBD2 (5 bases each). V lost 4 bases and J lost 7, with 17 bases in between. The length of the CDR3 is 15 residues. Per germline, CDR1 SGHTA and CDR2 FQGNSA.

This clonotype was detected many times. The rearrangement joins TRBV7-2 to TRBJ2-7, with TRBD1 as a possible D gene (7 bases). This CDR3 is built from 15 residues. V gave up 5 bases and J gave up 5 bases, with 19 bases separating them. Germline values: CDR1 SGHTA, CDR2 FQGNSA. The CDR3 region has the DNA TGTGCCAGCAGCAAACGGACAGGAGGGCCCCACGAGCAGTACTTC. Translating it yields CASSKRTGGPHEQYF.

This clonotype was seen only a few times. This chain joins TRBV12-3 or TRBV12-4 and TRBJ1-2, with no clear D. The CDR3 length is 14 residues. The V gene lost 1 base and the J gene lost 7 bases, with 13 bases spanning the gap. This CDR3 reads CASSLEPGLGGYTF. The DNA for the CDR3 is TGTGCCAGCAGTTTAGAGCCAGGCCTGGGTGGCTACACCTTC.

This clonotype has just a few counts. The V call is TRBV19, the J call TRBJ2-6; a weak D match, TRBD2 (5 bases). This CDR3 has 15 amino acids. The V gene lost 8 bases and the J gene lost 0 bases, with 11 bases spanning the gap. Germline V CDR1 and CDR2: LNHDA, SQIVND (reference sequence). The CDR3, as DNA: TGTGCCAGTCGGCTCACTAGCTCTGGGGCCAACGTCCTGACTTTC. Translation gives CASRLTSSGANVLTF.

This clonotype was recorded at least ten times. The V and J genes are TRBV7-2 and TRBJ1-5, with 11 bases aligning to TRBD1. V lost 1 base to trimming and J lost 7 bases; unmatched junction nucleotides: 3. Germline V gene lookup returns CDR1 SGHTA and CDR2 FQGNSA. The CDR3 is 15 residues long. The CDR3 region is CASSLGTGGMQPQHF. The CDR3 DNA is TGTGCCAGCAGCTTAGGGACAGGGGGCATGCAGCCCCAGCATTTT.

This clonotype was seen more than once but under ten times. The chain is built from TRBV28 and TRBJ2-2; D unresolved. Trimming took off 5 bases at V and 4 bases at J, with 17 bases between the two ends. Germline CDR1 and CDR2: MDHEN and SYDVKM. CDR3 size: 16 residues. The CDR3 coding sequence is TGTGCCAGCAGTCCCACCGTCAGGTCGGGCACCGGGGAGCTGTTTTTT. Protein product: CASSPTVRSGTGELFF.

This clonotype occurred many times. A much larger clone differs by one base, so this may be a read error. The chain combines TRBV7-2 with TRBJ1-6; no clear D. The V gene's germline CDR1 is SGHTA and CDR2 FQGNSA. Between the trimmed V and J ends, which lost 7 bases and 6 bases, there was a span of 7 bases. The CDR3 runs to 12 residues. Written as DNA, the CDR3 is TGTGCCAGCACCCCGGGTAATTCACCCCTCCACTTT. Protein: CASTPGNSPLHF.

The CDR3 nucleotides are TGTGCCAGCAGCTTGGACTCCCATGAGCAGTTCTTC. It translates to CASSLDSHEQFF. The V gene is TRBV7-8, the J gene TRBJ2-1, with D perhaps TRBD2 (5 bases). The length of the CDR3 is 12 residues. The germline V gene encodes CDR1 SGHVS and CDR2 FQNEAQ. V was trimmed by 3 bases and J by 8 bases, leaving 8 bases between them.

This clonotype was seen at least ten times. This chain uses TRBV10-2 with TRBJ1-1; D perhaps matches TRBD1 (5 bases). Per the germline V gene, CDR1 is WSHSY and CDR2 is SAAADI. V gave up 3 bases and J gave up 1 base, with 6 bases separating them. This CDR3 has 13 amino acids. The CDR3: CASSDGGNTEAFF. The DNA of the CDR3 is TGCGCCAGCAGTGACGGGGGGAACACTGAAGCTTTCTTT.

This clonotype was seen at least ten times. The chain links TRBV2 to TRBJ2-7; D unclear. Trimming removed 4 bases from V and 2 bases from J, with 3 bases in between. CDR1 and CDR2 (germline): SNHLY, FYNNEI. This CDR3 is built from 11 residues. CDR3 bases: TGTGCCAGCAGTGGGCCCTACGAGCAGTACTTC. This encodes CASSGPYEQYF.

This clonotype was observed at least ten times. CDR3 bases: TGTGCCAGCAGCTCTCCGGACAGGCAGCCCCAGCATTTT. It encodes CASSSPDRQPQHF. The genes are TRBV7-2 and TRBJ1-5; 7 nucleotides match TRBD1. V was pared by 4 bases and J by 7 bases, with 4 bases of the junction left unmatched. Looked up from germline, CDR1 is SGHTA and CDR2 is FQGNSA. The CDR3 is made up of 13 amino acids.

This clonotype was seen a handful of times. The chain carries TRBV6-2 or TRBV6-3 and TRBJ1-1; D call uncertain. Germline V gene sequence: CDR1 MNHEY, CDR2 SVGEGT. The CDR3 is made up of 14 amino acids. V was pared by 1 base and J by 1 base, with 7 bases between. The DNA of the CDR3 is TGTGCCAGCAGTTACTGGTTAGAGAACACTGAAGCTTTCTTT. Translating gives CASSYWLENTEAFF.

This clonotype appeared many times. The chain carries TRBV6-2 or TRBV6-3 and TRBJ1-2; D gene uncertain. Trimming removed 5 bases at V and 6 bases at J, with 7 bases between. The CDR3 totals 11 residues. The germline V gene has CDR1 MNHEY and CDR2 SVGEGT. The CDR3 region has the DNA TGTGCCAGCAGTCCCGGGGATGGCTACACCTTC. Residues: CASSPGDGYTF.

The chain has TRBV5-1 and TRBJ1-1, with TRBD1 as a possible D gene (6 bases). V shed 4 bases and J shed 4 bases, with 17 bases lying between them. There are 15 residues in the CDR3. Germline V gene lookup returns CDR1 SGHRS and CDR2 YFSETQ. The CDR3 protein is CASSPLTGGATEAFF. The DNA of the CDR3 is TGCGCCAGCAGCCCCTTGACAGGCGGGGCCACTGAAGCTTTCTTT.

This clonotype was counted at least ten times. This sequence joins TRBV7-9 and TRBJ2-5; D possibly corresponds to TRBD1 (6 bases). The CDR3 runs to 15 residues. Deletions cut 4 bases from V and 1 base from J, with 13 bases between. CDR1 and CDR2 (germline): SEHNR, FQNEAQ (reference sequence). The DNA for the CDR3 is TGTGCCAGCAGCTCCTCCGACAGGCCCCAAGAGACCCAGTACTTC. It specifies CASSSSDRPQETQYF.

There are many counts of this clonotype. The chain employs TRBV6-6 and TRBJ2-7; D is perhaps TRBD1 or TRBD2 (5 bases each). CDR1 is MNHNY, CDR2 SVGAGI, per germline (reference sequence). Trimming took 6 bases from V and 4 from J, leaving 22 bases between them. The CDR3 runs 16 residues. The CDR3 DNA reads TGTGCCAGCAGCCAAACCAGAGGTCCAGGGAGTTACGAGCAGTACTTC. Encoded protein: CASSQTRGPGSYEQYF.

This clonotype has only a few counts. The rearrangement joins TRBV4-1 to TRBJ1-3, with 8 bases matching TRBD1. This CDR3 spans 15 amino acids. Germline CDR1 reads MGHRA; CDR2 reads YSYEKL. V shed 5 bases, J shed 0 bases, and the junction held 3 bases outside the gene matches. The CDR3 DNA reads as TGCGCCAGCAGCTACGACAGGGGCTCTGGAAACACCATATATTTT. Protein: CASSYDRGSGNTIYF.

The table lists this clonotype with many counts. This chain's CDR3 is CASSSRSGRRNQETQYF. CDR3 coding DNA: TGTGCCAGCAGCTCCAGATCCGGCAGAAGAAACCAAGAGACCCAGTACTTC. The chain carries TRBV7-2 and TRBJ2-5, with D unclear. The CDR3 runs 17 residues. The V end was cut by 4 bases, the J end by 0 bases, with 18 bases between. Germline CDR1 SGHTA, CDR2 FQGNSA.

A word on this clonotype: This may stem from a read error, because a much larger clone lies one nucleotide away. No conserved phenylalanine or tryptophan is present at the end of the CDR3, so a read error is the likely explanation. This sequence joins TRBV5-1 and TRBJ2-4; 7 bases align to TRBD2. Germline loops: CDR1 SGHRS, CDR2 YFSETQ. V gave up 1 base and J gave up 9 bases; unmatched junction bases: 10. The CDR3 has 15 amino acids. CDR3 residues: CASSLTTSGISIQYS. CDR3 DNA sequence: TGCGCCAGCAGCTTGACGACCAGCGGGATTAGCATTCAGTACTCC.

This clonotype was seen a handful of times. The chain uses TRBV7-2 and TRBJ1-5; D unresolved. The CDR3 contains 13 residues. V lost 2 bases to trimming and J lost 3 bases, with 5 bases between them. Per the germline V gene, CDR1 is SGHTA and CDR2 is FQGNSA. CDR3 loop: CASSLQNNQPQHF. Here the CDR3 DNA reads TGTGCCAGCAGCTTACAGAACAATCAGCCCCAGCATTTT.

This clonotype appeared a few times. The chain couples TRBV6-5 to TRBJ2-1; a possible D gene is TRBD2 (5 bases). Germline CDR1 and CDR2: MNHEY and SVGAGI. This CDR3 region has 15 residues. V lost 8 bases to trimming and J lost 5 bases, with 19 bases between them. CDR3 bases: TGTGCCAGCTGCGTTAGGAGGCCAGCGGACAATGAGCAGTTCTTC. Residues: CASCVRRPADNEQFF.